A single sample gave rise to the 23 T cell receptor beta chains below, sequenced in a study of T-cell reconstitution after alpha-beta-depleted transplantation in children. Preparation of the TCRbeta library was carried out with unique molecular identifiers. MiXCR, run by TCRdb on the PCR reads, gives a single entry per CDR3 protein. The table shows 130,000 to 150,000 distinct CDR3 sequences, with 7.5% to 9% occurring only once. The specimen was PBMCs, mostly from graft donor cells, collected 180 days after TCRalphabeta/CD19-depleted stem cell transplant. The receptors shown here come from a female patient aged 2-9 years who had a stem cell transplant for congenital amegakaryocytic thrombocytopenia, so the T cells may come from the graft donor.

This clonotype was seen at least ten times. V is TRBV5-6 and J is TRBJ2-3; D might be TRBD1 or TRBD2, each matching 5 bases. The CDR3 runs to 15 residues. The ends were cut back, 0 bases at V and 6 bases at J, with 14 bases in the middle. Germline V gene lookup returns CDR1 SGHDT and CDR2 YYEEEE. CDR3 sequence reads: CASSLGPGKGDTQYF. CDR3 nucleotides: TGTGCCAGCAGCTTGGGGCCCGGGAAGGGGGATACGCAGTATTTT.

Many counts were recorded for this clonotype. Here the CDR3 reads CASSLSGNNQPQHF. CDR3 nucleotide sequence: TGCGCCAGCAGCTTGTCAGGGAACAATCAGCCCCAGCATTTT. The rearrangement uses TRBV5-1 and TRBJ1-5; TRBD1 is a possible D gene (5 bases). Between the trimmed V and J ends, which lost 1 base and 3 bases, there was a span of 8 bases. The CDR3 is 14 amino acids. Germline V gene data show CDR1 as SGHRS and CDR2 as YFSETQ.

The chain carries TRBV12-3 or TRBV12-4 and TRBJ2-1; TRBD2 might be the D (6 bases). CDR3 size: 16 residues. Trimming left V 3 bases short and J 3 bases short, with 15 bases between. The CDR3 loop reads CASSFITGAFYNEQFF. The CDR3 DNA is TGTGCCAGCAGTTTCATAACGGGAGCCTTCTACAATGAGCAGTTCTTC.

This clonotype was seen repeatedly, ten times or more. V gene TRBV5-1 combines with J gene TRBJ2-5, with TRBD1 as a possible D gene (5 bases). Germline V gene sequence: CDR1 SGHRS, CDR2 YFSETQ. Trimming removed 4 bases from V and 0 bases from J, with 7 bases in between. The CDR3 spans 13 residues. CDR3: CASSMDNQETQYF. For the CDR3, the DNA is TGCGCCAGCAGCATGGACAACCAAGAGACCCAGTACTTC.

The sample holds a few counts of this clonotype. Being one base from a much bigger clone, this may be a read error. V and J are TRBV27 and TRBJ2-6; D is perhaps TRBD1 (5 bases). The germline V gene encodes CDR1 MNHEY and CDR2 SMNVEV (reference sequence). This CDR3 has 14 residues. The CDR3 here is CASSLFSGANGLTF. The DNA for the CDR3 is TGTGCCAGCAGTTTATTCTCTGGGGCCAACGGCCTGACTTTC.

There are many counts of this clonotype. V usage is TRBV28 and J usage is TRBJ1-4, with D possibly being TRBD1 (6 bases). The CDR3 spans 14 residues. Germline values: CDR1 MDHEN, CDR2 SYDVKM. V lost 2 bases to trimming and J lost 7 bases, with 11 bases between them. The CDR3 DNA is TGTGCCAGCAGTTTAGGGGGCAGCAGTGAAAAACTGTTTTTT. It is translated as CASSLGGSSEKLFF. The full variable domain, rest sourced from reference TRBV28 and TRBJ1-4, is DVKVTQSSRYLVKRTGEKVFLECVQDMDHENMFWYRQDPGLGLRLIYFSYDVKMKEKGDIPEGYSVSREKKERFSLILESASTNQTSMYLCASSLGGSSEKLFFGSGTQLSVL.

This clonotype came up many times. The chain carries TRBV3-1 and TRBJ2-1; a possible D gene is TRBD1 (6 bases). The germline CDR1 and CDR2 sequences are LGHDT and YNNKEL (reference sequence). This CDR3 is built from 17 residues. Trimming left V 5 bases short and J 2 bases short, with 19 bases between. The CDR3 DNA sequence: TGTGCCAGCAGCGCCAGAAGCGGAACAGGGCCCTACAATGAGCAGTTCTTC. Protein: CASSARSGTGPYNEQFF.

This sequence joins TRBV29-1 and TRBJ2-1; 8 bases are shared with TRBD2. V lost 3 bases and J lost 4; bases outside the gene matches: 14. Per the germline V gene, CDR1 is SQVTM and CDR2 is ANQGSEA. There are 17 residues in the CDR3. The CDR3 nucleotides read TGCAGCGTTGAGGAGGGAAGAACTAGCGGAGGGTACAATGAGCAGTTCTTC. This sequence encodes CSVEEGRTSGGYNEQFF.

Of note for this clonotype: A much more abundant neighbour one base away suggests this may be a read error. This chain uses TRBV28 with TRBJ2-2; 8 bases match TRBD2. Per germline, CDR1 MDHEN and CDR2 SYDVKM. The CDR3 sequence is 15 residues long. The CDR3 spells CGTYQAGEITGELFF. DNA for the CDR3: TGTGGCACGTATCAAGCGGGGGAAATCACCGGGGAGCTGTTTTTT.

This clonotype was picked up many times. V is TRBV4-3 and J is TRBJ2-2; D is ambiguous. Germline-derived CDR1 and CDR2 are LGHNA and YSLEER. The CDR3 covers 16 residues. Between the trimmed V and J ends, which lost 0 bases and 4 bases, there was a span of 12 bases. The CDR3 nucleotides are TGCGCCAGCAGCCAAGATCCTGGGAAGCTCACCGGGGAGCTGTTTTTT. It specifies CASSQDPGKLTGELFF.

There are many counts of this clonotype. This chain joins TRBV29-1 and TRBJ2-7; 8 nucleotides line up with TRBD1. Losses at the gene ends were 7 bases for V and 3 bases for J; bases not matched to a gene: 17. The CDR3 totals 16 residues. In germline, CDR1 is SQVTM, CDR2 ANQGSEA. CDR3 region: CSAGSSSRTGRYEQYF. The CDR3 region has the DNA TGCAGCGCTGGCTCATCTTCCCGGACAGGGCGCTACGAGCAGTACTTC.

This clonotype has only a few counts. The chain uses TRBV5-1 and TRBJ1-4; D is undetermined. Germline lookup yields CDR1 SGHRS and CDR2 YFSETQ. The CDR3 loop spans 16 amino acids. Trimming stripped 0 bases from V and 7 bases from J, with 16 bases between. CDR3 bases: TGCGCCAGCAGCTTGGCCGATGATGTAGGAGGTGAAAAACTGTTTTTT. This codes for CASSLADDVGGEKLFF.

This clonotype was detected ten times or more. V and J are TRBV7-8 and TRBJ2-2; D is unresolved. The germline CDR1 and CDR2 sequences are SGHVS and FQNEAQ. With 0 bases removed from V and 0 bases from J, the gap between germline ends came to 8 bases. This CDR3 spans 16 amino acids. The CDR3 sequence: CASSLASGANTGELFF. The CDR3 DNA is TGTGCCAGCAGCTTAGCGTCTGGCGCGAACACCGGGGAGCTGTTTTTT.

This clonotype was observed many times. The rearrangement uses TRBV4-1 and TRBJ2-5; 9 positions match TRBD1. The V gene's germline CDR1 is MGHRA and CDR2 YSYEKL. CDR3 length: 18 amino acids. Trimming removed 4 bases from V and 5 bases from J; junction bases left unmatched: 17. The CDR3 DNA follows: TGCGCCAGCAGCCGATTACCCGGGACAGGGTCTCCCGGGGAGACCCAGTACTTC. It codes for CASSRLPGTGSPGETQYF.

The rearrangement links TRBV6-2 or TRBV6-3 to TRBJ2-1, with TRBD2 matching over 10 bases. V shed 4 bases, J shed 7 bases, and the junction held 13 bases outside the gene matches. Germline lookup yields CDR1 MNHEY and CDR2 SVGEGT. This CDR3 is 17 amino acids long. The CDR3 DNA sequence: TGTGCCAGCAGTTTTCCCGGACTAGCGGCCATTGGTAATGAGCAGTTCTTC. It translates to CASSFPGLAAIGNEQFF.

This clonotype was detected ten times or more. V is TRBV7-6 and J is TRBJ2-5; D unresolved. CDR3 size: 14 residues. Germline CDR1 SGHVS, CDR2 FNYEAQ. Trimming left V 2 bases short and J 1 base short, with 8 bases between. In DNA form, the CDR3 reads TGTGCCAGCAGCTTATTACGAAGCCAAGAGACCCAGTACTTC. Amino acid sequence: CASSLLRSQETQYF.

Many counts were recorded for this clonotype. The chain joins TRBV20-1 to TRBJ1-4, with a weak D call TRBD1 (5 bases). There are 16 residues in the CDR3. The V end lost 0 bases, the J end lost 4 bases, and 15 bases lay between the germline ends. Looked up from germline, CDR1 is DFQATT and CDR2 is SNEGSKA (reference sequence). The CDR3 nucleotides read TGCAGTGCTAGAGATACCGCCCTCGGGGGTAATGAAAAACTGTTTTTT. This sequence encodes CSARDTALGGNEKLFF.

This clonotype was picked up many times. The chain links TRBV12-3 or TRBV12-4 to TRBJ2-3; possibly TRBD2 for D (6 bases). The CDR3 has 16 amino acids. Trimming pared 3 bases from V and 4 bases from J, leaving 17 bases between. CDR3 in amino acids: CASSLGWRRGADTQYF. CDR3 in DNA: TGTGCCAGCAGTTTGGGTTGGAGGAGGGGCGCAGATACGCAGTATTTT.

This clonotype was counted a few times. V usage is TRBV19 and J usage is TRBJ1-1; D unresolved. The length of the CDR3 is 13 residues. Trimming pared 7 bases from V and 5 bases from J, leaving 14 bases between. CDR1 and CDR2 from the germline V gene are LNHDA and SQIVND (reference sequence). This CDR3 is CASMGPKGTEAFF. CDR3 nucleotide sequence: TGTGCCAGTATGGGCCCCAAGGGAACTGAAGCTTTCTTT.

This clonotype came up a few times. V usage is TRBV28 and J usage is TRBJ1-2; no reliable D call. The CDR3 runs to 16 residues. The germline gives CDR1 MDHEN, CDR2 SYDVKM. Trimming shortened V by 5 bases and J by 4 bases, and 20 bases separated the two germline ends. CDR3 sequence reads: CASSSGRLSAPYGYTF. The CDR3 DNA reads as TGTGCCAGCAGTAGTGGCAGGCTATCGGCTCCCTATGGCTACACCTTC.

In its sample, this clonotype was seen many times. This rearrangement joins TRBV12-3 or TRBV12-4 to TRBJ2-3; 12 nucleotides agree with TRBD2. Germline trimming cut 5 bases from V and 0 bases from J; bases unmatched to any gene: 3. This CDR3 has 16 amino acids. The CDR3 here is CASSPGTSGSTDTQYF. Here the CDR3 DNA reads TGTGCCAGCAGTCCCGGGACTAGCGGGAGCACAGATACGCAGTATTTT.

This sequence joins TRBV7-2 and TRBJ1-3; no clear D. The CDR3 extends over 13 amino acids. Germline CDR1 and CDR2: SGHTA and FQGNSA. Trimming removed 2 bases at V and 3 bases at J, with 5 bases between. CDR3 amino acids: CASSLSGGNTIYF. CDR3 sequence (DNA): TGTGCCAGCAGCTTAAGTGGTGGAAACACCATATATTTT. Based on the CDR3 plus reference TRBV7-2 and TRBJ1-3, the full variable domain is GAGVSQSPSNKVTEKGKDVELRCDPISGHTALYWYRQSLGQGLEFLIYFQGNSAPDKSGLPSDRFSAERTGGSVSTLTIQRTQQEDSAVYLCASSLSGGNTIYFGEGSWLTVV.

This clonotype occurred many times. In DNA form, the CDR3 reads TGTGCCAGCAGCCAGGGACGGGAGAACACTGAAGCTTTCTTT. Its translation is CASSQGRENTEAFF. The chain combines TRBV7-9 with TRBJ1-1, with D perhaps matching TRBD1 (5 bases). V dropped 5 bases and J dropped 1 base, with 11 bases sitting between them. The germline gives CDR1 SEHNR, CDR2 FQNEAQ (reference sequence). CDR3 length: 14 residues.